The present T cell receptor (beta chain) was sequenced within a study of CD8 T cells in ankylosing spondylitis. Study observations and caveats: It appeared that ankylosing spondylitis blood was characterized by a TCR beta motif of about eight highly homologous variants.

MiXCR was run by TCRdb on the 5' RACE reads, yielding one entry per CDR3 protein. The sample yields about 240,000 distinct CDR3 sequences, roughly 8.6% seen once. V lost 4 bases and J lost 1, with 13 bases in between. This CDR3 is 15 amino acids long. Germline CDR1 reads SEHNR; CDR2 reads FQNEAQ (reference sequence). Ten or more counts support this clonotype. Its antigen is unknown. V and J are TRBV7-9 and TRBJ1-1; possibly TRBD1 for D (5 bases). The clonotype comes from a male donor with ankylosing spondylitis or in good health (not recorded which). Sample: blood, either unsorted or a sorted T cell fraction (not recorded which). The CDR3 DNA sequence: TGTGCCAGCAGCTCTTTCGGACACCCGAACACTGAAGCTTTCTTT. Translated: CASSSFGHPNTEAFF.